The rows below give T cell receptor beta chains drawn from one sample of a study of cytomegalovirus exposure and HLA in healthy donors. Assay used: immunoSEQ multiplex PCR; TCRdb lists only in-frame clones, some missing. The sample has over 100,000 clones, around three quarters seen once. The sample was PBMCs. These receptors originate from a female donor in good health and CMV-seronegative. Each CDR3 is given with its conserved first and last residue. The order of the fields is clone size, V gene, J gene, D gene, CDR3 protein, CDR3 DNA. D genes are given only for firm matches. Only some rows state a clone size, as once, few, many or a class for expanded clones.

size: NA
V: TRBV23-1
J: TRBJ1-5
D: NA
CDR3: CASSQLVRESNQPQHF
DNA: TGCGCCAGCAGTCAACTTGTGAGGGAGAGCAATCAGCCCCAGCATTTT

size: NA
V: TRBV11-2
J: TRBJ2-3
D: NA
CDR3: CASSLAVRTDTQYF
DNA: TGTGCCAGCAGCTTAGCGGTGAGGACAGATACGCAGTATTTT

size: NA
V: TRBV4-3
J: TRBJ1-2
D: NA
CDR3: CASSQDLMAGGYTF
DNA: TGCGCCAGCAGCCAAGATCTTATGGCGGGCGGCTACACCTTC

size: NA
V: TRBV6-1
J: TRBJ2-2
D: NA
CDR3: CASSEWGLASGYTGELFF
DNA: TGTGCCAGCAGTGAATGGGGTTTAGCATCAGGGTACACCGGGGAGCTGTTTTTT

size: few
V: TRBV6-5
J: TRBJ2-7
D: NA
CDR3: CASSFREAYEQYF
DNA: TGTGCCAGCAGCTTCAGGGAGGCCTACGAGCAGTACTTC

size: NA
V: TRBV6-5
J: TRBJ1-2
D: NA
CDR3: CASSYSNLYGYTF
DNA: TGTGCCAGCAGTTATTCTAATCTTTATGGCTACACCTTC

size: few
V: TRBV4-1
J: TRBJ1-1
D: NA
CDR3: CASSQEIATEAFF
DNA: TGCGCCAGCAGCCAGGAAATAGCCACTGAAGCTTTCTTT

size: once
V: TRBV9
J: TRBJ2-3
D: NA
CDR3: CASSVGHRGGEDTQYF
DNA: TGTGCCAGCAGCGTAGGACACAGGGGGGGGGAAGATACGCAGTATTTT

size: NA
V: TRBV6-5
J: TRBJ1-2
D: NA
CDR3: CASSYTGNYGYTF
DNA: TGTGCCAGCAGTTACACAGGGAACTATGGCTACACCTTC

size: once
V: TRBV30
J: TRBJ1-2
D: NA
CDR3: CAWSVLIPNGGYTF
DNA: TGTGCCTGGAGTGTACTAATCCCCAACGGGGGCTACACCTTC

size: NA
V: TRBV5-4
J: TRBJ2-6
D: NA
CDR3: CASSSRGSGANVLTF
DNA: TGTGCCAGCAGCTCGCGAGGCTCTGGGGCCAACGTCCTGACTTTC

size: NA
V: TRBV5-4
J: TRBJ2-3
D: TRBD2
CDR3: CASSLRGGAEDTQYF
DNA: TGTGCCAGCAGCTTGCGCGGGGGGGCCGAAGATACGCAGTATTTT

size: NA
V: TRBV10-3
J: TRBJ1-1
D: NA
CDR3: CAITPLPEAEAFF
DNA: TGTGCCATCACTCCCCTACCTGAAGCTGAAGCTTTCTTT

size: NA
V: TRBV4-1
J: TRBJ2-7
D: NA
CDR3: CASSHRGGVDYEQYF
DNA: TGCGCCAGCAGCCACCGGGGCGGGGTAGACTACGAGCAGTACTTC

size: NA
V: TRBV11-2
J: TRBJ2-2
D: NA
CDR3: CASGRGMNTGELFF
DNA: TGTGCCAGCGGCCGAGGTATGAACACCGGGGAGCTGTTTTTT

size: NA
V: TRBV30
J: TRBJ1-5
D: NA
CDR3: CAWSVGLYGQPQHF
DNA: TGTGCCTGGAGTGTTGGGCTGTACGGTCAGCCCCAGCATTTT

size: NA
V: TRBV11-3
J: TRBJ2-7
D: NA
CDR3: CASSLSHEQYF
DNA: TGTGCCAGCAGCTTAAGCCACGAGCAGTACTTC

size: few
V: TRBV6-6
J: TRBJ1-1
D: NA
CDR3: CASSYPGNTEAFF
DNA: TGTGCCAGCAGTTACCCGGGGAACACTGAAGCTTTCTTT

size: NA
V: TRBV27
J: TRBJ1-5
D: NA
CDR3: CASSLSGGPYSNQPQHF
DNA: TGTGCCAGCAGTTTATCAGGAGGGCCATATAGCAATCAGCCCCAGCATTTT

size: NA
V: TRBV19
J: TRBJ2-6
D: NA
CDR3: CASSFRAGANVLTF
DNA: TGTGCCAGTAGTTTCCGGGCTGGGGCCAACGTCCTGACTTTC

size: NA
V: TRBV5-5
J: TRBJ2-5
D: TRBD2
CDR3: CASSLRGRGVEETQYF
DNA: TGTGCCAGCAGCTTGCGAGGGCGGGGGGTAGAAGAGACCCAGTACTTC

size: NA
V: TRBV14
J: TRBJ2-7
D: NA
CDR3: CASSPSPRGDEQYF
DNA: TGTGCCAGCAGCCCAAGCCCCAGGGGGGACGAGCAGTACTTC

size: NA
V: TRBV13
J: TRBJ2-2
D: NA
CDR3: CASSPPQGRAAGELFF
DNA: TGTGCCAGCAGCCCCCCTCAGGGAAGGGCGGCCGGGGAGCTGTTTTTT

size: NA
V: TRBV5-6
J: TRBJ2-7
D: TRBD1
CDR3: CASSLSSGTGAYEQYF
DNA: TGTGCCAGCAGCTTAAGTTCCGGGACAGGAGCCTACGAGCAGTACTTC

size: few
V: TRBV5-6
J: TRBJ2-1
D: NA
CDR3: CASSLGLRFDEQFF
DNA: TGTGCCAGCAGCTTGGGACTACGTTTCGATGAGCAGTTCTTC

size: few
V: TRBV6-6
J: TRBJ2-7
D: TRBD1
CDR3: CASSTAGTGNEQYF
DNA: TGTGCCAGCAGTACAGCAGGGACAGGGAACGAGCAGTACTTC

size: NA
V: TRBV5-8
J: TRBJ2-3
D: NA
CDR3: CASSFGQSFTDTQYF
DNA: TGTGCCAGCAGCTTTGGACAGTCATTCACAGATACGCAGTATTTT

size: NA
V: TRBV6-1
J: TRBJ1-2
D: NA
CDR3: CASSDPQGVIGYTF
DNA: TGTGCCAGCAGTGACCCACAGGGTGTAATTGGCTACACCTTC

size: NA
V: TRBV5-4
J: TRBJ2-3
D: TRBD2
CDR3: CASEAGSTDTQYF
DNA: TGTGCCAGCGAAGCGGGGAGCACAGATACGCAGTATTTT

size: NA
V: TRBV2
J: TRBJ2-7
D: NA
CDR3: CASNAGRGGEQYF
DNA: TGTGCCAGCAATGCAGGGAGGGGGGGGGAGCAGTACTTC

size: NA
V: TRBV18
J: TRBJ1-5
D: NA
CDR3: CASSPLGGAEPQHF
DNA: TGTGCCAGCTCACCGCTCGGGGGGGCGGAGCCCCAGCATTTT

size: NA
V: TRBV5-4
J: TRBJ2-7
D: NA
CDR3: CASSRSTGTAYEQYF
DNA: TGTGCCAGCAGCCGGTCGACAGGTACGGCCTACGAGCAGTACTTC

size: NA
V: TRBV28
J: TRBJ2-7
D: NA
CDR3: CASSYTGQGYEQYF
DNA: TGTGCCAGCAGTTACACGGGACAAGGCTACGAGCAGTACTTC

size: once
V: TRBV5-1
J: TRBJ1-2
D: TRBD1
CDR3: CASSPTGQGALKEGYTF
DNA: TGCGCCAGCAGCCCGACCGGACAGGGGGCGCTTAAGGAGGGCTACACCTTC

size: NA
V: TRBV5-1
J: TRBJ1-6
D: TRBD1
CDR3: CASSVDRGGYSPLHF
DNA: TGCGCCAGCAGCGTCGACAGGGGTGGTTATTCACCCCTCCACTTT

size: NA
V: TRBV5-4
J: TRBJ2-1
D: TRBD2
CDR3: CASSLIGTSGGRHEQFF
DNA: TGTGCCAGCAGCTTGATCGGGACTAGCGGGGGGCGGCATGAGCAGTTCTTC

size: NA
V: TRBV5-4
J: TRBJ1-4
D: NA
CDR3: CASSLVVGRLHSEKLFF
DNA: TGTGCCAGCAGCTTGGTCGTCGGTCGCCTCCATAGTGAAAAACTGTTTTTT

size: NA
V: TRBV7-9
J: TRBJ1-2
D: TRBD1
CDR3: CASSPGTVSYGYTF
DNA: TGTGCCAGCAGCCCCGGGACAGTCTCCTATGGCTACACCTTC

size: once
V: TRBV11-2
J: TRBJ2-1
D: TRBD2
CDR3: CASSLDPTSGSSYNEQFF
DNA: TGTGCCAGCAGCTTAGACCCCACTAGCGGGTCCTCCTACAATGAGCAGTTCTTC

size: NA
V: TRBV7-9
J: TRBJ2-7
D: NA
CDR3: CSSRMGQEQYF
DNA: TGTTCCAGCAGGATGGGGCAGGAGCAGTACTTC

size: once
V: TRBV5-6
J: TRBJ1-2
D: NA
CDR3: CASSLGDSDYGYTF
DNA: TGTGCCAGCAGCCTGGGGGACTCGGACTATGGCTATACCTTC

size: NA
V: TRBV11-3
J: TRBJ2-1
D: TRBD1
CDR3: CASSPRDRTFNEQFF
DNA: TGTGCCAGCAGCCCCCGGGACAGGACGTTCAATGAGCAGTTCTTC

size: NA
V: TRBV7-9
J: TRBJ2-7
D: TRBD1
CDR3: CASSLRTGEQYF
DNA: TGTGCCAGCAGCTTAAGGACAGGCGAGCAGTACTTC

size: few
V: TRBV5-6
J: TRBJ2-7
D: NA
CDR3: CASSLFGGNSYEQYF
DNA: TGTGCCAGCAGCTTGTTTGGGGGCAACTCCTACGAGCAGTACTTC

size: NA
V: TRBV5-4
J: TRBJ1-6
D: TRBD1
CDR3: CASSLGGTGKNSPLHF
DNA: TGTGCCAGCAGCTTGGGCGGGACAGGAAAAAATTCACCCCTCCACTTT

size: NA
V: TRBV6-1
J: TRBJ2-7
D: NA
CDR3: CASSVRQTQGYEQYF
DNA: TGTGCCAGCAGTGTTCGCCAAACGCAGGGTTACGAGCAGTACTTC

size: NA
V: TRBV5-4
J: TRBJ2-5
D: NA
CDR3: CASSLRQDQETQYF
DNA: TGTGCCAGCAGCTTGCGTCAGGATCAAGAGACCCAGTACTTC

size: NA
V: TRBV11-2
J: TRBJ2-5
D: NA
CDR3: CASSDAWGGQTQYF
DNA: TGTGCCAGCAGCGACGCTTGGGGGGGGCAGACCCAGTACTTC

size: NA
V: TRBV7-9
J: TRBJ1-4
D: NA
CDR3: CASSQTQGIYEKLFF
DNA: TGTGCCAGCAGCCAAACCCAGGGTATTTATGAAAAACTGTTTTTT

size: NA
V: TRBV2
J: TRBJ2-1
D: TRBD1
CDR3: CASRTGWEQFF
DNA: TGTGCCAGCAGGACAGGGTGGGAGCAGTTCTTC

size: NA
V: TRBV5-6
J: TRBJ1-5
D: NA
CDR3: CASSSRDNQPQHF
DNA: TGTGCCAGCAGCTCCAGGGACAATCAGCCCCAGCATTTT

size: NA
V: TRBV28
J: TRBJ2-3
D: TRBD2
CDR3: CASSGGGTDTQYF
DNA: TGTGCCAGCAGTGGCGGGGGGACAGATACGCAGTATTTT

size: few
V: TRBV7-2
J: TRBJ1-1
D: NA
CDR3: CASSLEGWPTEAFF
DNA: TGTGCCAGCAGCTTAGAGGGGTGGCCCACTGAAGCTTTCTTT

size: NA
V: TRBV5-4
J: TRBJ2-7
D: TRBD1
CDR3: CASSFGPGQGSSEQYF
DNA: TGTGCCAGCAGCTTTGGCCCGGGACAGGGTTCGTCCGAGCAGTACTTC

size: NA
V: TRBV5-1
J: TRBJ2-1
D: NA
CDR3: CASSLNGGGHTRNEQFF
DNA: TGCGCCAGCAGCTTGAACGGGGGTGGACACACACGCAATGAGCAGTTCTTC

size: once
V: TRBV29-1
J: TRBJ1-5
D: NA
CDR3: CSVEAAPQGEAYWYSNQPQHF
DNA: TGCAGCGTTGAAGCCGCCCCTCAAGGGGAAGCTTACTGGTATAGCAATCAGCCCCAGCATTTT